This paragraph reports one T cell receptor beta chain. No cognate antigen has been identified for it. No quality values exist for individual bases; no much larger clone is one base distant. For deep sequencing, each PBMC sample was run in six replicates, with libraries mostly built from about 500 ng of input genomic DNA. TCRbeta libraries were prepared with the immunoSEQ hsTCRbeta kit according to the manufacturer's instructions. The completed libraries were mixed into a single pool at 3 nM, then sequenced with an Illumina NovaSeq 6000 S4 flow cell. The authors' pipeline ran thus. The immunoSEQ Analyzer handled quality control and preprocessing of the raw data. The analysis was limited to productive rearrangements, and each clonotype was defined by a unique CDR3 amino acid sequence. Using the R package tcR, the researchers computed the Gini-Simpson index as their estimate of repertoire clonality. Student's t test was used to compare Gini indices, and Pearson correlation was used to assess associations with tumor size change. TCRdb retrieved this table from immuneACCESS and kept in-frame rearrangements only. Not all clones are present; in checked studies, unresolved V genes account for under half, and no reason is known for the remainder. V and J calls and clone size come straight from that table; D and trimming were deduced from the DNA. This sample holds about 68,000 clones; more than 75% were observed only once. The ten most abundant clones make up roughly 3.4% of the sample.

This entry belongs to a study of neoadjuvant anti-PD-1 for oral cavity cancer listed by TCRdb under 2021. The study in broad terms: Three to four biweekly doses of nivolumab at 3 mg/kg were mostly administered to patients before curative-intent surgical resection. The parent correlative cohort had 12 to 13 patients and a response rate of 25% to 35%. Patients with complete response, partial response or stable disease by RECIST 1.1 were defined as responders, whereas patients with progression were defined as non-responders. A fourth nivolumab dose was given around day 43 to patients without progression, and definitive surgical resection was performed in those patients on days 50-56.

Reading the label with the study, this specimen's time point is: after neoadjuvant nivolumab, at surgical resection. The patients had newly diagnosed stage II-IVA oral cavity squamous cell carcinoma and had not received any prior systemic or radiation treatment. The cohort was made up of patients with locally advanced, HPV-negative oral cavity squamous cell carcinoma. Peripheral blood mononuclear cells were analyzed directly and were not maintained or expanded in culture. Samples were obtained from a longitudinal correlative study of a single-arm phase II trial of neoadjuvant nivolumab in oral cavity squamous cell carcinoma. Genomic DNA-based TCRbeta sequencing was performed on subject-matched pre- and post-treatment PBMCs and tumors from three responders and three non-responders. Peripheral blood mononuclear cells were collected before nivolumab treatment and again after treatment, at the time of surgery. The Maxwell RSC DNA from Cells kit was used to extract genomic DNA from PBMCs.

The research as a whole found: Only a few patients per response group were included in the TCR analyses, and the authors called for validation in larger cohorts. Higher pretreatment blood TCRbeta clonality and lower post-treatment tumor TCRbeta clonality were correlated with higher pretreatment blood Treg/Th17 ratios. After neoadjuvant nivolumab, significantly higher T cell clonality (Gini index) was found within PBMCs in non-responders than in responders.

V loses 4 bases, J loses 4 bases, and the germline ends lie 14 bases apart. The CDR3 spans 15 residues, from the cysteine through the phenylalanine. The CDR3 DNA has 45 bases and is translated from base 1. CDR1 SNHLY and CDR2 FYNNEI were looked up in the germline V gene. Source: PBMCs, taken after nivolumab (anti-PD-1) treatment. The origin of this receptor is a person between 35 and 79 years old with oral cavity squamous cell carcinoma. The V and J genes are TRBV2 and TRBJ2-1, and perhaps TRBD2 as D gene, on 6 matching bases. The CDR3 region reads CASSALAGIYNEQFF. Read as DNA, the sequence is TGTGCCAGCAGTGCCTTGGCGGGGATATACAATGAGCAGTTCTTC.